This T cell receptor beta chain was found in a study of cytotoxic CD8 clonotypes in ibrutinib-treated CLL. Regarding this clone: The target antigen is unknown.

Study-wide results and limits: Baseline clonality was higher than in age-matched healthy donors and moved in step with circulating CD8+ T-cell counts. Clonality increased at ibrutinib response and stayed stable in sustained remission. At progression, however, it fell back toward baseline. Treatment left the uncommon public clonotypes either contracted or stable in frequency.

About 2.2 micrograms of genomic DNA, which was extracted from cryopreserved PBMCs, served as the material used for the TCR beta libraries. CDR3 length equals 16 residues. Germline-derived CDR1 and CDR2 are LGHNT and FRNRAP. V lost 1 base and J lost 2; bases outside the gene matches: 4. The method was immunoSEQ multiplex PCR; TCRdb's version includes in-frame clones alone and lacks a portion of them. This sample yields some 140,000 clones, of which approximately 90% are seen a single time; 11% belongs to the top ten. The V and J genes are TRBV12-5 and TRBJ2-7; 11 positions agree with TRBD2. The material sequenced was PBMCs, taken after 12 months of ibrutinib treatment. This clonotype originated in a human donor with chronic lymphocytic leukemia. CDR3 protein: CASGLGLAGGPYEQYF. Here the CDR3 DNA reads TGTGCTAGTGGTTTGGGGCTAGCGGGAGGCCCCTACGAGCAGTACTTC.